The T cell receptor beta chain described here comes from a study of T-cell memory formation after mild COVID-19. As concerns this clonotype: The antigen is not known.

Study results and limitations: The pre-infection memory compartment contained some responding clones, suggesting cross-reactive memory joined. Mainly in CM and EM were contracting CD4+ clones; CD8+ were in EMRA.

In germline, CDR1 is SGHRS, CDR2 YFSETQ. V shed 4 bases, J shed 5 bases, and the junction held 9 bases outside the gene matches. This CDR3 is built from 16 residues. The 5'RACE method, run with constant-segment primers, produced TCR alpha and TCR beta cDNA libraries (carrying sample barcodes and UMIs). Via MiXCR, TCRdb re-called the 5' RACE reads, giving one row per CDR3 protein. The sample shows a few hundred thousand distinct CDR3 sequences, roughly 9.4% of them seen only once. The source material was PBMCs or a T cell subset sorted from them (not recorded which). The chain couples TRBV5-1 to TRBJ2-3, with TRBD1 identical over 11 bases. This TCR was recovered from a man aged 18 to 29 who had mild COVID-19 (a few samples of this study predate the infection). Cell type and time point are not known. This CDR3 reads CASSMQPGTGGDTQYF. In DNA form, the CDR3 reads TGCGCCAGCAGCATGCAACCCGGGACAGGGGGAGATACGCAGTATTTT.